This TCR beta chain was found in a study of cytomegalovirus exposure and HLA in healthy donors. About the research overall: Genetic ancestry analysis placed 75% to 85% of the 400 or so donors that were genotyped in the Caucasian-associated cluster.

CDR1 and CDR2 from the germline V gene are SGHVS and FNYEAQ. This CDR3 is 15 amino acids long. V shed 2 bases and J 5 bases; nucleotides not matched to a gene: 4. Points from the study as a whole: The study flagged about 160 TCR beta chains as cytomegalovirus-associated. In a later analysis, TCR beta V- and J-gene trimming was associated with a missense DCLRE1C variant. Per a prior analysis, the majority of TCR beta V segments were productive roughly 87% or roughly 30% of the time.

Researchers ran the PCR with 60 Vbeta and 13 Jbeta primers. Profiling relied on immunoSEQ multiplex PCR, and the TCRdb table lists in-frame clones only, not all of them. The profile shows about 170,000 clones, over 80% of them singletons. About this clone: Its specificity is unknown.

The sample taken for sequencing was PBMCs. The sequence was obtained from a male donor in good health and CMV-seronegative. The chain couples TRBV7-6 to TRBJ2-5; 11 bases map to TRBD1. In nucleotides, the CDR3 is TGTGCCAGCAGCTTAAGGACAGGGGGCAGGGAGACCCAGTACTTC. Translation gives CASSLRTGGRETQYF.